This T cell receptor (beta chain) was profiled in a study of T cells in Graves' hyperthyroidism and ophthalmopathy (dated by TCRdb to about 2019). In terms of the full investigation: Peripheral blood samples were taken at the time of initial diagnosis, prior to any treatment. To identify distinguishing TCR V-J signatures, a discovery cohort of 95 to 100 patients was used, comprising 43 with Graves' ophthalmopathy and about 59 with stable Graves' hyperthyroidism. Prospective prediction of ophthalmopathy was tested in an independent validation cohort of fewer than 20 hyperthyroidism patients and 15 to 17 patients who later progressed to ophthalmopathy. For training and testing, the 100 or so patients in the discovery cohort were randomly divided in a 7:3 ratio. Thyroid tissue and blood T-cell repertoires from about six Graves' hyperthyroidism patients were also compared in the study. Once sampling was done, hyperthyroidism patients were given methimazole at a starting dose of 30 mg daily, whereas ophthalmopathy patients were given high-dose intravenous methylprednisolone. The paper reports TCR Vbeta CDR3 sequencing of roughly 140 peripheral blood samples: around 41 ophthalmopathy, roughly 74 hyperthyroidism and 17 progressor patients.

TCR beta CDR3 regions were amplified from RNA transcripts. The first round of RT-PCR for the TCR CDR3 was performed with the HTBI primer set and the Qiagen OneStep RT-PCR kit. A second multiplex PCR round built the libraries, followed by size selection and purification. Paired-end sequencing of the libraries was performed with 100 bp reads on an Illumina HiSeq2000. The authors processed their data as follows. SOAPnuke was used to process the raw data, with reads discarded if the reads contained adapters or uncalled bases, had a mean Phred below 15, or lacked an exact constant-primer or identifier match. High-quality paired reads were merged with COPE v1.2.5, and unique nucleotide sequences were defined as clonotypes. MiTCR v1.1 was used to align the clonotypes against IMGT TRBV, TRBD and TRBJ reference segments. The analysis was restricted to V-J combinations with a frequency above 0.0001, which together covered about 99% of the repertoires. The TCS score was defined as the ratio of F50 (clonal expansion) to E x V (chaos), calculated using BLOSUM62-based TCRdist between CDR3 peptides within each V-J. Welch's t-statistics and random forest reduced just over 500 V-J features to under 15, which were used in a naive Bayes classifier (R e1071). TCRdb reran the public reads through fastp at Q25 and MiXCR, keeping productive beta chains. For every CDR3 protein sequence, its rows merge into one entry that carries the most common genes and DNA. The V and J calls here are based on TCRdb, not the publication. Across this sample there are some 760,000 distinct CDR3 sequences, with 14% seen only once. Of the sample, about a tenth falls within the top ten clones.

As concerns this clonotype: No antigen is known for it. Base qualities are not provided; no much larger clone lies one nucleotide away.

A patient counted as having stable Graves' hyperthyroidism if no progression to ophthalmopathy occurred over 18 months of follow-up. The hyperthyroidism patients were between 18 and 65 years old and newly diagnosed, with a disease duration of less than 2 months. Patients with uncontrolled infections, other autoimmune diseases, pregnancy or lactation were excluded. Diagnoses relied on clinical symptoms, serum thyroxine and TRAb, thyroid ultrasound and orbital computed tomography. Ficoll-Paque density gradient centrifugation was used to isolate PBMCs from approximately 11 ml of fresh peripheral blood. Trizol reagent was used to extract total RNA, and RNA quality was then checked on an Agilent 2100 Bioanalyzer. V loses 8 bases of germline sequence and J loses 2 bases, and the interval between the two ends is 11 bases. The CDR3 numbers 13 residues from cysteine through phenylalanine. Just CDR3 DNA is preserved here, 39 bases in frame from base 1. The germline V gene supplies CDR1 MNHNS and CDR2 SASEGT.

What the research found in general, with its limitations: During validation, the model predicted progression to ophthalmopathy a median of roughly 7.1 months ahead of onset, with more than 60% sensitivity and about 72% specificity. A 13 V-J signature model separated ophthalmopathy from stable hyperthyroidism, with about 88% sensitivity and about 81% specificity in cross-validation and 80%/75% in testing. Sample size was not statistically predetermined, and investigators were not blinded to group allocation. Most expanded thyroid clonotypes (frequency above 0.001) were also detected in blood, a finding suggesting that blood repertoires may reflect thyroid immune responses.

Sample: blood. The sequence is built from TRBV6-1 and TRBJ2-3; the D region may be TRBD1 or TRBD2, each matching 5 bases equally. The clonotype originates from a woman aged 18-29 years with Graves' hyperthyroidism. For the CDR3, the sequence is CASGDGFTDTQYF. The sequence in DNA is TGTGCCAGCGGGGACGGATTCACAGATACGCAGTATTTT.